Listed below are T cell receptor beta chains from one sample, sequenced in a study of neoadjuvant anti-PD-1 for oral cavity cancer. Produced via immunoSEQ multiplex PCR; TCRdb's table is partial and in-frame only. Of around 8,000 clones listed, 55% to 65% are singletons. The sample here was PBMCs, taken after nivolumab (anti-PD-1) treatment. Every receptor here comes from a person aged 35-79 years with oral cavity squamous cell carcinoma. Both conserved end residues are part of each CDR3. A D gene is named only where the DNA matches it firmly. Clone sizes are given selectively: once, few, many, or a class where the clone is expanded.

CDR3 DNA: TGTGCCAGCACTCGGGGGGGGAACACCGGGGAGCTGTTTTTT
CDR3 protein: CASTRGGNTGELFF
D gene: TRBD2
J gene: TRBJ2-2
clone size: .
V gene: TRBV28

CDR3 DNA: TGCGCCAGCAGCCAAGATAGAGGGACAGGGTCCTACGAGCAGTACTTC
CDR3 protein: CASSQDRGTGSYEQYF
D gene: TRBD1
J gene: TRBJ2-7
clone size: .
V gene: TRBV4-3

CDR3 DNA: TGTGCCAGCTCGGGACAGCACTCCTCAAACTATGGCTACACCTTC
CDR3 protein: CASSGQHSSNYGYTF
D gene: TRBD1
J gene: TRBJ1-2
clone size: .
V gene: TRBV28

CDR3 DNA: TGTGCCAGCAGCCCTCGAGAGGCCTCAACAGGGGGCTGTCACTTT
CDR3 protein: CASSPREASTGGCHF
D gene: TRBD1
J gene: TRBJ1-6
clone size: .
V gene: TRBV14

CDR3 DNA: TGTGCCAGCAGCTTAGGAGACTGGGTTCTTCCAGATACGCAGTATTTT
CDR3 protein: CASSLGDWVLPDTQYF
D gene: .
J gene: TRBJ2-3
clone size: .
V gene: TRBV11-2

CDR3 DNA: TGCGCCAGCAGCCAAGCCGTATTGACAGGGAAAGATCAGCCCCAGCATTTT
CDR3 protein: CASSQAVLTGKDQPQHF
D gene: TRBD1
J gene: TRBJ1-5
clone size: .
V gene: TRBV4-1

CDR3 DNA: TGTGCCAGCAGCTTAAGGACAGGGACAAAAGAGACCCAGTACTTC
CDR3 protein: CASSLRTGTKETQYF
D gene: TRBD1
J gene: TRBJ2-5
clone size: .
V gene: TRBV7-9

CDR3 DNA: TGTGCCAGCAGCCAAGACCGTTCCTCCTACAATGAGCAGTTCTTC
CDR3 protein: CASSQDRSSYNEQFF
D gene: .
J gene: TRBJ2-1
clone size: .
V gene: TRBV4-2

CDR3 DNA: TGTGCCAGCAGCTTAGGGACAGGGAAAGAGACCCAGTACTTC
CDR3 protein: CASSLGTGKETQYF
D gene: TRBD1
J gene: TRBJ2-5
clone size: .
V gene: TRBV5-5

CDR3 DNA: TGTGCCAGCAGCTCTTCGGGGGCGTCCTACGAGCAGTACTTC
CDR3 protein: CASSSSGASYEQYF
D gene: .
J gene: TRBJ2-7
clone size: few
V gene: TRBV7-9

CDR3 DNA: TGTGCCTGGAGTGTTAATGGGGGTTTAAAAGCTTTCTTT
CDR3 protein: CAWSVNGGLKAFF
D gene: .
J gene: TRBJ1-1
clone size: .
V gene: TRBV30

CDR3 DNA: TGTGCCAGCAGCCAGGATGGCACCGGGGAGCTGTTTTTT
CDR3 protein: CASSQDGTGELFF
D gene: .
J gene: TRBJ2-2
clone size: .
V gene: TRBV4-2

CDR3 DNA: TGTGCCAGCAGTCCCCTTACCTACGAGCAGTACTTC
CDR3 protein: CASSPLTYEQYF
D gene: .
J gene: TRBJ2-7
clone size: .
V gene: TRBV6-1

CDR3 DNA: TGTGCCAGCAGCCTATTCCAGGAGACTGAAGCTTTCTTT
CDR3 protein: CASSLFQETEAFF
D gene: .
J gene: TRBJ1-1
clone size: .
V gene: TRBV11-3

CDR3 DNA: TGTGCCAGTAGCAAGGGGACAGGTATTGGGTATGGCTACACCTTC
CDR3 protein: CASSKGTGIGYGYTF
D gene: TRBD1
J gene: TRBJ1-2
clone size: .
V gene: TRBV19

CDR3 DNA: TGTGCCAGCAGCGTAGGTCCGGACAGCGACTACGAGCAGTACTTC
CDR3 protein: CASSVGPDSDYEQYF
D gene: .
J gene: TRBJ2-7
clone size: .
V gene: TRBV9

CDR3 DNA: TGTGCCAGCACCCTGGCCGGGACTTTCACAGATACGCAGTATTTT
CDR3 protein: CASTLAGTFTDTQYF
D gene: .
J gene: TRBJ2-3
clone size: .
V gene: TRBV9

CDR3 DNA: TGTGCCAGCAGGGGTCTCGGGGAGCTGTTTTTT
CDR3 protein: CASRGLGELFF
D gene: .
J gene: TRBJ2-2
clone size: .
V gene: TRBV2

CDR3 DNA: TGTGCCAGTAGTTTGCAGGGGGGTGTGAACACTGAAGCTTTCTTT
CDR3 protein: CASSLQGGVNTEAFF
D gene: TRBD1
J gene: TRBJ1-1
clone size: .
V gene: TRBV19

CDR3 DNA: TGTGCCACCAGCAGAGATGTGGGGCACTCCTACGAGCAGTACTTC
CDR3 protein: CATSRDVGHSYEQYF
D gene: .
J gene: TRBJ2-7
clone size: .
V gene: TRBV15

CDR3 DNA: TGTGCCAGCAGCAACTCCGCGCGACAGGGGTGGGCCGGGGAGCTGTTTTTT
CDR3 protein: CASSNSARQGWAGELFF
D gene: .
J gene: TRBJ2-2
clone size: .
V gene: TRBV21-1

CDR3 DNA: TGCGCCAGCAGCCTACAGGGCCCTGGAAACACCATATATTTT
CDR3 protein: CASSLQGPGNTIYF
D gene: .
J gene: TRBJ1-3
clone size: .
V gene: TRBV4-3

CDR3 DNA: TGTGCCAGCAGCTCGCTTTGGGGTCCCAATCAGCCCCAGCATTTT
CDR3 protein: CASSSLWGPNQPQHF
D gene: .
J gene: TRBJ1-5
clone size: .
V gene: TRBV28

CDR3 DNA: TGTGCCAGCAGCTTCCGTTACAGGGACGAAAAACTGTTTTTT
CDR3 protein: CASSFRYRDEKLFF
D gene: .
J gene: TRBJ1-4
clone size: .
V gene: TRBV7-2

CDR3 DNA: TGTGCCAGCAGTTTCGACAGTAGATATGAAAAACTGTTTTTT
CDR3 protein: CASSFDSRYEKLFF
D gene: .
J gene: TRBJ1-4
clone size: .
V gene: TRBV6-1

CDR3 DNA: TGTGCCAGCAGTGATGGCGGGGCTGGGGGGGAGACCCAGTACTTC
CDR3 protein: CASSDGGAGGETQYF
D gene: .
J gene: TRBJ2-5
clone size: .
V gene: TRBV6-1

CDR3 DNA: TGTGCCAGCAGTTACTCAAGGGTCGAAAATGAGCAGTTCTTC
CDR3 protein: CASSYSRVENEQFF
D gene: .
J gene: TRBJ2-1
clone size: .
V gene: TRBV6-5